Listed below are T cell receptor beta chains from one sample, sequenced in a study of OX40 agonist ivuxolimab in advanced cancers. Data came from immunoSEQ multiplex PCR; TCRdb stores just in-frame clones and leaves some out. The sample holds fewer than 75,000 clones, around nine tenths seen once. This sample comprised CD4+ or CD8+ T cells sorted from blood, obtained in a trial of the OX40 agonist ivuxolimab. The receptors were sampled from an adult with an advanced solid tumor such as melanoma, head and neck, liver or kidney cancer. Both conserved end residues are part of each CDR3. Each record gives: J gene, V gene, CDR3 length, D gene, clone size, CDR3 protein, CDR3 DNA. The D gene is left open where the match is weak. Clone size is given for some rows only: seen once, a few or many times, or a class if the clone is expanded.

J: TRBJ1-5; V: TRBV28; length: 14; D: NA; size: few; CDR3: CASSPDGSNQPQHF; DNA: TGTGCCAGCAGTCCGGACGGTAGCAATCAGCCCCAGCATTTT
J: TRBJ1-2; V: TRBV10-2; length: 13; D: NA; size: NA; CDR3: CASSEIFSSSYTF; DNA: TGCGCCAGCAGTGAGATATTTTCCTCGAGCTACACCTTC
J: TRBJ2-3; V: TRBV11-2; length: 14; D: NA; size: NA; CDR3: CASSRGTQTDTQYF; DNA: TGTGCCAGCAGCCGAGGGACGCAAACAGATACGCAGTATTTT
J: TRBJ2-1; V: TRBV5-8; length: 13; D: NA; size: NA; CDR3: CASSLFRDDEQFF; DNA: TGTGCCAGCAGCTTGTTCCGGGATGATGAGCAGTTCTTC
J: TRBJ1-5; V: TRBV10-1; length: 16; D: NA; size: NA; CDR3: CASSDRRDPAGQPQHF; DNA: TGCGCCAGCAGTGACCGCCGGGACCCCGCAGGTCAGCCCCAGCATTTT
J: TRBJ2-7; V: TRBV5-1; length: 14; D: TRBD2; size: once; CDR3: CASKLAGGSHEQYF; DNA: TGCGCCAGCAAACTAGCGGGAGGGAGCCACGAGCAGTACTTC
J: TRBJ1-5; V: TRBV30; length: 13; D: NA; size: NA; CDR3: CAWSEQGRQPQHF; DNA: TGTGCCTGGAGTGAACAGGGAAGGCAGCCCCAGCATTTT
J: TRBJ2-7; V: TRBV19; length: 15; D: TRBD1; size: NA; CDR3: CASSIDRDRANEQYF; DNA: TGTGCCAGTAGTATAGATCGGGACAGGGCCAACGAGCAGTACTTC
J: TRBJ1-4; V: TRBV19; length: 15; D: NA; size: NA; CDR3: CASRLRGTTNEKLFF; DNA: TGTGCCAGTAGATTGCGGGGAACAACTAATGAAAAACTGTTTTTT
J: TRBJ1-1; V: TRBV25-1; length: 13; D: NA; size: NA; CDR3: CASSAPGVPEAFF; DNA: TGTGCCAGCAGTGCTCCGGGGGTTCCTGAAGCTTTCTTT
J: TRBJ1-2; V: TRBV11-2; length: 13; D: NA; size: NA; CDR3: CASSSLVGRGYTF; DNA: TGTGCCAGCAGTTCCTTGGTGGGGAGAGGCTACACCTTC
J: TRBJ2-1; V: TRBV4-1; length: 18; D: TRBD2; size: few; CDR3: CASSQVMIAGPVRDEQFF; DNA: TGCGCCAGCAGCCAAGTCATGATAGCGGGACCGGTACGAGATGAGCAGTTCTTC
J: TRBJ1-6; V: TRBV11-1; length: 15; D: NA; size: NA; CDR3: CASSLAGPSNSPLHF; DNA: TGTGCCAGCAGCTTAGCGGGGCCCTCGAATTCACCCCTCCACTTT
J: TRBJ1-2; V: TRBV5-4; length: 14; D: NA; size: NA; CDR3: CASSLGGPNYGYTF; DNA: TGTGCCAGCAGCTTGGGGGGACCAAACTATGGCTACACCTTC
J: TRBJ2-7; V: TRBV9; length: 15; D: NA; size: NA; CDR3: CASTRSLEGSYEQYF; DNA: TGTGCCAGCACCCGGAGCTTGGAGGGCTCCTACGAGCAGTACTTC
J: TRBJ1-5; V: TRBV7-7; length: 14; D: NA; size: NA; CDR3: CASSQGEGNQPQHF; DNA: TGTGCTAGCAGCCAGGGCGAGGGCAATCAGCCCCAGCATTTT
J: TRBJ2-7; V: TRBV5-1; length: 14; D: NA; size: NA; CDR3: CASSLEVLGREQYF; DNA: TGCGCCAGCAGCTTGGAAGTTCTAGGACGCGAGCAGTACTTC
J: TRBJ2-3; V: TRBV5-1; length: 16; D: TRBD1; size: NA; CDR3: CASSPPGQGLTDTQYF; DNA: TGCGCCAGCAGCCCACCGGGACAGGGATTAACAGATACGCAGTATTTT
J: TRBJ2-3; V: TRBV11-2; length: 13; D: NA; size: NA; CDR3: CASSLNPGLKQYF; DNA: TGTGCCAGCAGCTTGAACCCGGGGTTAAAGCAGTATTTT
J: TRBJ2-1; V: TRBV5-1; length: 15; D: TRBD1; size: NA; CDR3: CASSRAGGDYNEQFF; DNA: TGCGCCAGCAGCCGGGCAGGGGGCGATTACAATGAGCAGTTCTTC
J: TRBJ1-2; V: TRBV4-2; length: 16; D: NA; size: NA; CDR3: CASSTVAAVGNYGYTF; DNA: TGTGCCAGCAGCACGGTGGCAGCGGTCGGCAACTATGGCTACACCTTC
J: TRBJ2-5; V: TRBV20-1; length: 10; D: NA; size: NA; CDR3: CSAGAETQYF; DNA: TGCAGTGCGGGTGCGGAGACCCAGTACTTC
J: TRBJ2-5; V: TRBV29-1; length: 13; D: NA; size: few; CDR3: CSVEVTGLETQYF; DNA: TGCAGCGTTGAAGTGACAGGTTTGGAGACCCAGTACTTC
J: TRBJ2-7; V: TRBV5-1; length: 15; D: NA; size: few; CDR3: CASSLSTGTISEQYF; DNA: TGCGCCAGCAGCTTGTCGACGGGAACCATTTCAGAGCAGTACTTC
J: TRBJ2-2; V: TRBV6-1; length: 13; D: NA; size: NA; CDR3: CASSEVDTGELFF; DNA: TGTGCCAGCAGTGAAGTGGACACCGGGGAGCTGTTTTTT
J: TRBJ1-2; V: TRBV5-4; length: 14; D: NA; size: NA; CDR3: CASSLSHVSSGYTF; DNA: TGTGCCAGCAGCTTGTCCCATGTTTCGAGTGGCTACACCTTC
J: TRBJ2-3; V: TRBV27; length: 17; D: TRBD2; size: NA; CDR3: CASSLQGGLAGPDTQYF; DNA: TGTGCCAGCAGTTTACAGGGAGGCCTAGCGGGGCCAGATACGCAGTATTTT
J: TRBJ1-2; V: TRBV18; length: 18; D: NA; size: NA; CDR3: CASSPLPSDLTPNYGYTF; DNA: TGTGCCAGCTCACCACTTCCCTCCGACCTTACCCCAAACTATGGCTACACCTTC
J: TRBJ1-5; V: TRBV6-1; length: 13; D: NA; size: NA; CDR3: CASSEAGNQPQHF; DNA: TGTGCCAGCAGTGAAGCTGGCAATCAGCCCCAGCATTTT
J: TRBJ2-5; V: TRBV5-1; length: 16; D: TRBD2; size: once; CDR3: CASSYGLARYQETQYF; DNA: TGCGCCAGCAGTTACGGACTAGCGCGGTACCAAGAGACCCAGTACTTC
J: TRBJ2-2; V: TRBV30; length: 11; D: NA; size: NA; CDR3: CAWIGAGELFF; DNA: TGTGCCTGGATCGGTGCCGGGGAGCTGTTTTTT
J: TRBJ1-2; V: TRBV30; length: 13; D: NA; size: few; CDR3: CARKGTAFYGYTF; DNA: TGTGCCCGGAAGGGAACAGCATTCTATGGCTACACCTTC
J: TRBJ2-5; V: TRBV11-1; length: 13; D: TRBD2; size: NA; CDR3: CASARGSGETQYF; DNA: TGTGCCAGCGCTCGCGGGAGTGGGGAGACCCAGTACTTC